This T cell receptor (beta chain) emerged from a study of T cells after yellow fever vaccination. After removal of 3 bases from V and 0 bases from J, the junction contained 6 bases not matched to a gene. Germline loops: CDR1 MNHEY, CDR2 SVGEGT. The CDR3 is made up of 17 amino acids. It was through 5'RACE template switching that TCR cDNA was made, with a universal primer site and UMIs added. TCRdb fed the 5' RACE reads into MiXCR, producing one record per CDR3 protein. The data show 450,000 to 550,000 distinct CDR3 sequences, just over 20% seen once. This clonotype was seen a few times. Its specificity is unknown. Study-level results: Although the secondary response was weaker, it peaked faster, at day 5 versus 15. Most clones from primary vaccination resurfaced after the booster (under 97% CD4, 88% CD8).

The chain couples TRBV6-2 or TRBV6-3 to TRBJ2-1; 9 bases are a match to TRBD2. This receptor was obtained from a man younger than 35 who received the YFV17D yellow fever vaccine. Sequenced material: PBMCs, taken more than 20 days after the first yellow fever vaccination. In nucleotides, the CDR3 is TGTGCCAGCAGTTATCGGCTAGCGGGGCACTCCTACAATGAGCAGTTCTTC. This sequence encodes CASSYRLAGHSYNEQFF.